The rows below give T cell receptor beta chains drawn from one sample of a study of cytomegalovirus exposure and HLA in healthy donors. Data came from immunoSEQ multiplex PCR; TCRdb stores just in-frame clones and leaves some out. The table records about 130,000 clones, about 77% of them present only once. Sequencing used PBMCs. The receptors derive from a man aged 45-65 years in good health and CMV-seronegative. CDR3s include the opening cysteine and the closing phenylalanine or tryptophan.

J gene,V gene,CDR3 protein
TRBJ2-2,TRBV7-9,CASSLRDGEVNTGELFF
TRBJ2-7,TRBV11-2,CASLAGENEQYF
TRBJ2-1,TRBV7-9,CASSAAIGLAGDNEQFF
TRBJ1-1,TRBV5-4,CASSRTGGGMNTEAFF
TRBJ1-5,TRBV2,CASSGLRAVGQPQHF
TRBJ2-7,TRBV18,CASQRTSGNPYEQYF
TRBJ2-1,TRBV12-5,CATRRDSGSLFF
TRBJ2-1,TRBV11-2,CASSLDVAQPYNEQFF
TRBJ2-1,TRBV18,CASSPSLRGGSSNEQFF
TRBJ2-1,TRBV30,CAWSRSGNYYNEQFF
TRBJ2-3,TRBV4-3,CASSERYRVVTDTQYF
TRBJ2-1,TRBV6-4,CASSASTYASYNEQFF
TRBJ2-5,TRBV10-3,CAISETDRAETQYF
TRBJ1-2,TRBV10-3,CAISSQGSYGYTF
TRBJ2-1,TRBV9,CASTPSGGYNEQFF
TRBJ2-5,TRBV28,CASSLLRTGLKTQYF
TRBJ2-7,TRBV7-9,CASSLAGEVPEQYF
TRBJ2-5,TRBV27,CASSPDRGSETQYF
TRBJ2-1,TRBV2,CASSEDRARNEQFF
TRBJ2-1,TRBV28,CASRLAGSRNEQFF
TRBJ1-1,TRBV19,CASSLQVMNTEAFF
TRBJ2-7,TRBV7-2,CASSLASTSGSYEQYF
TRBJ2-7,TRBV10-3,CAISGADQADEQYF
TRBJ2-7,TRBV27,CASSLKDTAYEQYF
TRBJ1-1,TRBV7-9,CASSPPGGDWTEAFF
TRBJ2-7,TRBV10-3,CAISDSPGSREQYF
TRBJ2-4,TRBV30,CAWSQDFSIQYF
TRBJ2-2,TRBV13,CASSLEGGLAGGDTGELFF
TRBJ1-2,TRBV5-1,CASSSGTGGAGYGYTF
TRBJ2-2,TRBV4-3,CASSQISGNTGELFF
TRBJ2-7,TRBV4-3,CASSQDPTGLGPYEQYF
TRBJ1-2,TRBV5-4,CASSLSTAQRQRGYTF
TRBJ2-3,TRBV5-1,CASRLAGSFTDTQYF
TRBJ2-7,TRBV7-2,CASSPSGTVNSYEQYF
TRBJ2-7,TRBV20-1,CSARPVYEQYF
TRBJ2-5,TRBV7-8,CASSLGRLGSQETQYF
TRBJ1-1,TRBV19,CASSLLGTVEAFF
TRBJ1-1,TRBV28,CASSIRDGRGNTEAFF
TRBJ2-2,TRBV30,CAWKGSMTGELFF
TRBJ1-4,TRBV5-1,CASSLGQVDEKLFF
TRBJ1-1,TRBV5-1,CASSFQGNTEAFF
-,TRBV6-5,CASSGHFDALEQYF
TRBJ1-4,TRBV4-1,CASSQVGTGLNEKLFF
TRBJ2-1,TRBV4-3,CASSQDVGGEQFF
TRBJ1-4,TRBV7-6,CASSLATGNNEKLFF
TRBJ2-1,TRBV28,CASSLFGLAKNEQFF
TRBJ1-4,TRBV28,CASSDSSATNEKLFF
TRBJ1-1,TRBV7-3,CASSLDRNTEAFF
TRBJ1-1,TRBV2,CASARQGEAFF